Following are 9 T cell receptor beta chains from one sample sequenced in a study of T cell repertoires in cytomegalovirus infection. TCRdb recomputed calls from the reads with MiXCR, one row per CDR3 protein. The sample consists of hundreds of thousands of distinct CDR3 sequences, more than 20% of them appearing once. Sequenced material: CD8+ T cells from PBMCs. These receptors all stem from a human donor in good health (CMV status not recorded). Some clones in this sample may be carry-over from other donors' samples.

The table lists this clonotype with many counts. The chain uses TRBV7-6 and TRBJ2-3; D possibly matches TRBD1 or TRBD2 (6 bases each). Germline CDR1 is SGHVS and CDR2 is FNYEAQ. The CDR3 loop spans 14 amino acids. V was pared by 6 bases and J by 7 bases, with 17 bases between. In DNA, the CDR3 is TGTGCCAGCAGTGCAGTGGGGGGCGCATATACGCAGTATTTT. Translated, it gives CASSAVGGAYTQYF.

A few counts support this clonotype. The chain combines TRBV13 with TRBJ1-1; no clear D gene. This CDR3 contains 17 residues. CDR1 is PRHDT and CDR2 is FYEKMQ in the germline V gene (reference sequence). V shed 3 bases and J shed 2 bases, with 19 bases lying between them. CDR3 DNA sequence: TGTGCCAGCAGCTTCTTCGGACCGGGTTTTGACAACACTGAAGCTTTCTTT. Translation gives CASSFFGPGFDNTEAFF.

This clonotype was found many times. The chain joins TRBV7-2 to TRBJ2-7, with a weak D call TRBD1 (5 bases). The germline CDR1 and CDR2 sequences are SGHTA and FQGNSA. The CDR3 loop spans 13 amino acids. V shed 1 base and J shed 3 bases, with 7 bases lying between them. DNA of the CDR3: TGTGCCAGCAGCTTAGGGACAAACTACGAGCAGTACTTC. It codes for CASSLGTNYEQYF.

This clonotype was detected only a few times. The chain carries TRBV5-6 and TRBJ2-1; no definite D call. Between the trimmed V and J ends, which lost 5 bases and 2 bases, there was a span of 11 bases. Germline V gives CDR1 SGHDT, CDR2 YYEEEE. The CDR3 length is 14 residues. The CDR3 sequence is CASRDVRTYNEQFF. CDR3 coding DNA: TGTGCCAGCAGAGACGTGCGAACCTACAATGAGCAGTTCTTC.

The chain combines TRBV7-9 with TRBJ2-3; a weak D match, TRBD2 (6 bases). V dropped 4 bases and J dropped 4 bases, with 18 bases sitting between them. The CDR3 covers 16 residues. The germline gives CDR1 SEHNR, CDR2 FQNEAQ (reference sequence). CDR3 residues: CASSSVEGGWSDTQYF. The CDR3 DNA is TGTGCCAGCAGCTCCGTCGAAGGAGGGTGGTCAGATACGCAGTATTTT. Together with reference TRBV7-9 and TRBJ2-3, the CDR3 gives the full variable domain: DTGVSQNPRHKITKRGQNVTFRCDPISEHNRLYWYRQTLGQGPEFLTYFQNEAQLEKSRLLSDRFSAERPKGSFSTLEIQRTEQGDSAMYLCASSSVEGGWSDTQYFGPGTRLTVL.

The chain combines TRBV6-5 with TRBJ2-1; 9 bases agree with TRBD2. The germline V gene encodes CDR1 MNHEY and CDR2 SVGAGI. V was clipped by 4 bases and J by 4 bases; unmatched bases: 2. The CDR3 is 14 amino acids. CDR3 nucleotides: TGTGCCAGCAGTTCTAGCGGGGAGTACAATGAGCAGTTCTTC. It specifies CASSSSGEYNEQFF.

The CDR3 DNA reads TGTGCCAGCAGCGCCGGGATTGACGGTGAAGCTTTCTTT. As protein: CASSAGIDGEAFF. The chain combines TRBV13 with TRBJ1-1, with no clear D. CDR1 and CDR2 (germline): PRHDT, FYEKMQ (reference sequence). Trimming left V 5 bases short and J 7 bases short, with 14 bases between. The length of the CDR3 is 13 residues.

The chain links TRBV20-1 to TRBJ2-1, with TRBD2 identical over 12 bases. The CDR3 totals 15 residues. With 3 bases clipped from V and 4 bases from J, the junction kept 4 bases outside the gene matches. CDR1 and CDR2 from the germline V gene are DFQATT and SNEGSKA (reference sequence). The DNA for the CDR3 is TGCAGTGCTAGGCTAGCGGGGGGGATATACAATGAGCAGTTCTTC. Residues: CSARLAGGIYNEQFF.

The chain joins TRBV7-2 to TRBJ1-4; TRBD1 matches at 7 bases. The CDR3 totals 15 residues. The germline V gene encodes CDR1 SGHTA and CDR2 FQGNSA. Losses at the gene ends were 2 bases for V and 8 bases for J; bases not matched to a gene: 8. The CDR3 DNA reads TGTGCCAGCAGCTTAAGACAGGGATCTCGGGAAAAACTGTTTTTT. It yields the protein CASSLRQGSREKLFF.